These 7 T cell receptor beta chains were all obtained from the same sample, sequenced in a study of shared clonotypes between healthy human individuals. The repertoire was sequenced with immunoSEQ multiplex PCR; TCRdb's copy has only in-frame clones and lacks some. The table lists roughly 2.2 million clones, around 90% of them singletons. Input material: naive CD4+ T cells from PBMCs. Subset defined: CD45RA+ positively selected. The receptor source for this set is a man younger than 30 in good health. Some clones in this sample may be carry-over from other donors' samples.

The CDR3 DNA follows: TGTGCCAGCAGCTCGCCCGGGACCCCGCTTGGGTATGGCTACACCTTC. Its protein product is CASSSPGTPLGYGYTF. This chain connects TRBV5-6 to TRBJ1-2, with D perhaps matching TRBD1 (5 bases). This CDR3 spans 16 amino acids. Germline CDR1 SGHDT, CDR2 YYEEEE. V was shortened by 3 bases and J by 5 bases, with 20 bases between the two germline ends.

This rearrangement joins TRBV5-6 to TRBJ1-1, with D maybe TRBD1 (6 bases). V was shortened by 3 bases and J by 10 bases, with 22 bases between the two germline ends. Germline CDR1 reads SGHDT; CDR2 reads YYEEEE. The CDR3 covers 15 residues. CDR3 sequence (DNA): TGTGCCAGCAGCTCTCTGGGGGCCTTTGATGGATTAGCTTTCTTT. It codes for CASSSLGAFDGLAFF.

V gene TRBV7-8 combines with J gene TRBJ1-5; tentative D call: TRBD1 (5 bases). This CDR3 has 13 amino acids. The germline V and J ends were trimmed by 1 base and 7 bases, with 8 bases remaining between them. Per germline, CDR1 SGHVS and CDR2 FQNEAQ. CDR3 protein: CASSLVTEQPQHF. The CDR3 DNA sequence: TGTGCCAGCAGCTTAGTGACAGAACAGCCCCAGCATTTT.

The V and J genes are TRBV6-5 and TRBJ1-3; TRBD1 matches 7 bases. Trimming at V came to 6 bases and at J to 3 bases, leaving 8 bases not matched to a gene. The CDR3 consists of 15 residues. Germline-derived CDR1 and CDR2 are MNHEY and SVGAGI. This CDR3 is CASSRGQGDGNTIYF. CDR3 coding DNA: TGTGCCAGCAGCCGGGGGCAGGGGGATGGAAACACCATATATTTT.

This clone was found a few times. This rearrangement joins TRBV19 to TRBJ1-1; no firm D call. Germline V gene sequence: CDR1 LNHDA, CDR2 SQIVND (reference sequence). V was shortened by 8 bases and J by 5 bases, with 15 bases between the two germline ends. This CDR3 region has 13 residues. The CDR3 bases are TGTGCCAGTGGCCGTGAGAAGAGGACTGAAGCTTTCTTT. Translation gives CASGREKRTEAFF.

The genes are TRBV7-2 and TRBJ1-4; D is undetermined. V shed 2 bases and J shed 8 bases, with 12 bases lying between them. This CDR3 region has 14 residues. Germline CDR1 and CDR2: SGHTA and FQGNSA. The DNA for the CDR3 is TGTGCCAGCAGCTTATCCGGACCGGGGGAAAAACTGTTTTTT. It encodes CASSLSGPGEKLFF.

This chain joins TRBV27 and TRBJ2-2, with D possibly TRBD1 on 6 matching bases. The V end was cut by 10 bases, the J end by 7 bases, with 19 bases between. Germline loops: CDR1 MNHEY, CDR2 SMNVEV (reference sequence). This CDR3 region has 14 residues. The CDR3 region has the DNA TGTGCCACCTGGGGGCAGGGTCTTATCGGGGAGCTGTTTTTT. As protein: CATWGQGLIGELFF.